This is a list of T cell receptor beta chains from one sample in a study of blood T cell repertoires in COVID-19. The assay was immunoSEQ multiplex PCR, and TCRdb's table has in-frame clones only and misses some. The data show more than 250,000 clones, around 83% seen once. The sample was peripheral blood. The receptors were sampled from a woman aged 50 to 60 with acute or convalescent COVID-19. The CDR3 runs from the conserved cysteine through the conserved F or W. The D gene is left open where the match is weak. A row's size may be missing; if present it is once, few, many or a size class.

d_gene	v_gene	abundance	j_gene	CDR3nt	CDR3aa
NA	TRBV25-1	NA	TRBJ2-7	TGTGCCAGCAGTGAGCAAACTAGATCCGAGCAGTACTTC	CASSEQTRSEQYF
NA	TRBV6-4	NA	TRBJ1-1	TGTGCCAGCAGTGTTACCCTTTGGCAAACTGAAGCTTTCTTT	CASSVTLWQTEAFF
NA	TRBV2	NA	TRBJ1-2	TGTGCCAGCAGTATTCAGGGCGACTATGGCTACACCTTC	CASSIQGDYGYTF
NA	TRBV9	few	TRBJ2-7	TGTGCCAGCAGCCCCGGCGGAGGCGAGCAGTACTTC	CASSPGGGEQYF
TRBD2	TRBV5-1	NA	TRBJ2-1	TGCGCCAGCAGCTTGGACCATAGCGGGGGATCCCGGTTCTTC	CASSLDHSGGSRFF
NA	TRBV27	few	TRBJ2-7	TGTGCCAGCACTCGAGAAGGAGGGCGCTTGTACGAGCAGTACTTC	CASTREGGRLYEQYF
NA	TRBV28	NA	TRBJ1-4	TGTGCCACCCTAGGGGTTAATGAAAAACTGTTTTTT	CATLGVNEKLFF
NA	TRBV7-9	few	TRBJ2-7	TGTGCCAGCAGCCGGGGATTTTCCGAGCAGTACTTC	CASSRGFSEQYF
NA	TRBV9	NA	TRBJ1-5	TGTGCCAGCAGCAAACAGGGCGGGGGGCCCCAGCATTTT	CASSKQGGGPQHF
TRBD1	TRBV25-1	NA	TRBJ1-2	TGTGCCAGCAACAAACCGGGACAGGCCTCTGGCTACACCTTC	CASNKPGQASGYTF
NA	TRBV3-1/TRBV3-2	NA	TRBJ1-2	TGTGCCAGCAGCCAGATGACAATTGGCTACACCTTC	CASSQMTIGYTF
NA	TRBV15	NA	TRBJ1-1	TGTGCCACCAGCAGAGATCGGGGAGGGAACACTGAAGCTTTCTTT	CATSRDRGGNTEAFF
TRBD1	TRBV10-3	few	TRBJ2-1	TGTGCCATCAACGACAGGGGGCCTTACAATGAGCAGTTCTTC	CAINDRGPYNEQFF
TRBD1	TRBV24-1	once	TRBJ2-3	TGTGCCACCAAGCCGGGACAGGGAACAGATACGCAGTATTTT	CATKPGQGTDTQYF
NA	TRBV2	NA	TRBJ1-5	TGTGCCAGCAGTGAGCCGGCCAGGGCGGGCAATCAGCCCCAGCATTTT	CASSEPARAGNQPQHF
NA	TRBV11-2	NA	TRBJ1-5	TGTGCCAGCAGCTTAGGGAGCCACAATCAGCCCCAGCATTTT	CASSLGSHNQPQHF
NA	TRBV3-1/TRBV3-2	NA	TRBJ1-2	TGTGCCAGCAGAGGGGCCCCGGGACTTCGAGGATATGGCTACACCTTC	CASRGAPGLRGYGYTF
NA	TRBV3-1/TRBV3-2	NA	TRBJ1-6	TGTGCCAGCAGCCGTTCAGCGCCACCCCTCCACTTT	CASSRSAPPLHF
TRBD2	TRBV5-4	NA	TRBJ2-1	TGTGCCAGCACCACCAGCGGGAGGGGCAATGAGCAGTTCTTC	CASTTSGRGNEQFF
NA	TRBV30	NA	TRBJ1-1	TGTGCCTGGAGCATGATACGGGGGACTGAAGCTTTCTTT	CAWSMIRGTEAFF
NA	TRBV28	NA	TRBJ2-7	TGTGCCAGCAGTTTCCCGACGTTGCTCGACAGTTCCTACGAGCAGTACTTC	CASSFPTLLDSSYEQYF
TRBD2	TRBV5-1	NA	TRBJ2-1	TGCGCCAGCAGCTCCGGGACTAGCGACAATGAGCAGTTCTTC	CASSSGTSDNEQFF
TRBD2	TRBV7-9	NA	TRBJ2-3	TGTGCCAGCAGCTCTACCAACGGACTAGTCATCGCAGATACGCAGTATTTT	CASSSTNGLVIADTQYF
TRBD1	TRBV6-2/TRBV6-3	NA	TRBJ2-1	TGTGCCAGCAGTTACCTAAGAGGGGGCTATGAGCAGTTCTTC	CASSYLRGGYEQFF
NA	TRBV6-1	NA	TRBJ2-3	TGTGCCAGCAGTGAAGCGGGGAGCTCGAACATCCACCAGTATTTT	CASSEAGSSNIHQYF
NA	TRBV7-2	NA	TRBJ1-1	TGTGCCAGCAGCTTAGTGGGAGGGGGAAACACTGAAGCTTTCTTT	CASSLVGGGNTEAFF
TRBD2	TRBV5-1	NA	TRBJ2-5	TGCGCCAGCAGCTTTGGCGGGGGAAGTGAGACCCAGTACTTC	CASSFGGGSETQYF
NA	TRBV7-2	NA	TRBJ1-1	TGTGCCAGCAGCGGAAGATACAGGGAAACTGAAGCTTTCTTT	CASSGRYRETEAFF
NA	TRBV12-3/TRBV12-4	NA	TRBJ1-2	TGTGCCAGCAGCCTACAGGTCTCGTATGGCTACACCTTC	CASSLQVSYGYTF
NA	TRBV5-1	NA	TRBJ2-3	TGCGCCAGCAGCTTGCAGTCCCACACAGATACGCAGTATTTT	CASSLQSHTDTQYF
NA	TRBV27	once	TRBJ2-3	TGTGCCACCTGGGACACCTACACAGATACGCAGTATTTT	CATWDTYTDTQYF
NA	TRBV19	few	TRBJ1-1	TGTGCCAGTAGGGTAGGCAGGGATGATACTGAAGCTTTCTTT	CASRVGRDDTEAFF
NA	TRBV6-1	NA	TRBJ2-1	TGTGCCAGCAGTGAATATTGGCAGGTGAATGAGCAGTTCTTC	CASSEYWQVNEQFF
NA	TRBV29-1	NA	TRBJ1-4	TGCAGCGTGGGCCAGGGTTTAGGTGAAAAACTGTTTTTT	CSVGQGLGEKLFF
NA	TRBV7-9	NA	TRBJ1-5	TGTGCCAGCAGCCCGGGCGGGCAGCCCCAGCATTTT	CASSPGGQPQHF
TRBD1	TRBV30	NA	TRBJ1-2	TGTGCCTGGAGTGCCCCGACAGGGGGGAAAAACTATGGCTACACCTTC	CAWSAPTGGKNYGYTF
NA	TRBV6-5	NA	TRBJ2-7	TGTGCCAGCAGTCGGGGGACAGCCTACGAGCAGTACTTC	CASSRGTAYEQYF
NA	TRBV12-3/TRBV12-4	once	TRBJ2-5	TGTGCCAGCAGTTTACAAACGGAAGAGACCCAGTACTTC	CASSLQTEETQYF
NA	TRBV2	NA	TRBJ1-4	TGTGCCAGCCGATCCCAGGCACCTAATGAAAAACTGTTTTTT	CASRSQAPNEKLFF
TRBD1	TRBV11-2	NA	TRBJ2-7	TGTGCCAGCAGCCTTCGGACAGGGGAGTTAGAGCAGTACTTC	CASSLRTGELEQYF
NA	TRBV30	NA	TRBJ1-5	TGTGCCTGGAGTGGGGGGCGAGATCAGCCCCAGCATTTT	CAWSGGRDQPQHF
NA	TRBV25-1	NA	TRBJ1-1	TGTGCCAGCTGCCCGGGGGACACTGAAGCTTTCTTT	CASCPGDTEAFF
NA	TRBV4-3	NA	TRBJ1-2	TGCGCCAGCAGCCAAGCAGGCAGGGATGCCTATGGCTACACCTTC	CASSQAGRDAYGYTF
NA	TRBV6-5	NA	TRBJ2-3	TGTGCCAGCAGTTACCCTGCAGGGGGCACAGATACGCAGTATTTT	CASSYPAGGTDTQYF
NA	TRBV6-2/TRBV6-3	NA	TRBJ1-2	TGTGCCAGCAGCCCGGACTTAGGTGGCTACACCTTC	CASSPDLGGYTF
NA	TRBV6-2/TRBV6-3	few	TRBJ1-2	TGTGCCAGCAGTTTAAACTATGGCTACACCTTC	CASSLNYGYTF
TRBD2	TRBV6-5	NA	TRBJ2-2	TGTGCCATTCTAGCGGGGGACACCGGGGAGCTGTTTTTT	CAILAGDTGELFF
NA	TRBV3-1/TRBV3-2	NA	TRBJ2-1	TGTGCCAGCAGCCAAAGGGGCACCCTCAATGAGCAGTTCTTC	CASSQRGTLNEQFF